This record concerns one T cell receptor beta chain sequence. Amplification by 5'RACE using constant-segment primers produced TCR alpha and TCR beta cDNA libraries that carried sample barcodes and UMIs. Each CDR3 protein is one row after TCRdb ran MiXCR on the 5' RACE reads. Of a few hundred thousand distinct CDR3 sequences listed, approximately 9% are singletons. These data belong to a study of T-cell memory formation after mild COVID-19. CDR1 and CDR2 from the germline V gene are SGDLS and YYNGEE. The junction had 9 bases not matched to a gene; V was cut back by 4 bases and J by 9 bases. The CDR3 totals 14 residues.

The chain recombines TRBV9 with TRBJ2-1, with TRBD2 matching 8 bases. This receptor was identified in a man aged 18 to 29 who had mild COVID-19 (a few samples of this study predate the infection). Cell type and time point are not known. The sequencing input was PBMCs or a T cell subset sorted from them (not recorded which). The CDR3 is CASSLLAGFGEQFF. In nucleotides, the CDR3 is TGTGCCAGCAGCCTGCTAGCGGGCTTCGGTGAGCAGTTCTTC.